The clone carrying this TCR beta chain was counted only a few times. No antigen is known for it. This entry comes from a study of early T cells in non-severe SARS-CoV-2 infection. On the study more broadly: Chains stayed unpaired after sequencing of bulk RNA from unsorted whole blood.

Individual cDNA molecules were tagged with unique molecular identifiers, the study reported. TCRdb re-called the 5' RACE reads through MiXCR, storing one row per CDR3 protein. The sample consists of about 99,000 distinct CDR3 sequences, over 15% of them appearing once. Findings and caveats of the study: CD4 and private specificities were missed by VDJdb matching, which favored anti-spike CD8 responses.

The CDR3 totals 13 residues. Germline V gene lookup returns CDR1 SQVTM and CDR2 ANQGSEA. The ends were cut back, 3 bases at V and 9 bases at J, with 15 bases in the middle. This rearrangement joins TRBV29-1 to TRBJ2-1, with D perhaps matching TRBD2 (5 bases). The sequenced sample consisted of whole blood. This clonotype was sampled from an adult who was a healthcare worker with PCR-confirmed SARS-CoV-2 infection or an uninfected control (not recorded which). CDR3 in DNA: TGCAGCGTTGATTGGGGAGTTTCTAGTGAGCAGTTCTTC. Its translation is CSVDWGVSSEQFF.